These 2 T cell receptor beta chains share one sample of origin, sequenced in a study of blood T cell repertoires in COVID-19. Data came from immunoSEQ multiplex PCR; TCRdb stores just in-frame clones and leaves some out. The table shows more than 200,000 clones, with around 86% occurring only once. Source material: peripheral blood. These receptor sequences come from a man aged 50-59 years with acute or convalescent COVID-19.

The chain links TRBV7-9 to TRBJ1-1; D gene uncertain. V was shortened by 2 bases and J by 5 bases, with 9 bases between the two germline ends. The CDR3 runs 13 residues. The germline CDR1 and CDR2 sequences are SEHNR and FQNEAQ (reference sequence). Written as DNA, the CDR3 is TGTGCCAGCAGCTTATACTCGGGGACTGAAGCTTTCTTT. It translates to CASSLYSGTEAFF.

The chain links TRBV2 to TRBJ2-1; D ambiguous. Germline V gene sequence: CDR1 SNHLY, CDR2 FYNNEI. The length of the CDR3 is 13 residues. Trimming pared 5 bases from V and 4 bases from J, leaving 9 bases between. The CDR3 region has the DNA TGTGCCAGCAGTCCACTCCTATACAATGAGCAGTTCTTC. Translated, it gives CASSPLLYNEQFF.